Each of the 28 T cell receptor beta chains below was sequenced from the same sample in a study of blood T cell repertoires in COVID-19. The data were produced by immunoSEQ multiplex PCR, yet TCRdb's version contains in-frame clones alone and is incomplete. This table holds approximately 210,000 clones, about 87% found once. Sequencing input: peripheral blood. The receptor set was obtained from a man between 70 and 80 years old with acute or convalescent COVID-19.

This chain uses TRBV7-3 with TRBJ2-7; TRBD2 aligns across 9 bases. Trimming at V came to 5 bases and at J to 7 bases, leaving 9 bases not matched to a gene. This CDR3 has 14 residues. In germline, CDR1 is SGHTA, CDR2 FQGTGA. This CDR3 reads CASSQSGRSGEQYF. CDR3 sequence (DNA): TGTGCCAGCAGCCAGAGCGGGAGGTCTGGTGAGCAGTACTTC. Full variable domain (remainder filled in from reference TRBV7-3 and TRBJ2-7): GAGVSQTPSNKVTEKGKYVELRCDPISGHTALYWYRQSLGQGPEFLIYFQGTGAADDSGLPNDRFFAVRPEGSVSTLKIQRTERGDSAVYLCASSQSGRSGEQYFGPGTRLTVT.

The chain links TRBV23-1 to TRBJ2-5, with 7 bases identical to TRBD1. TRBV23-1 belongs to the ORF category, with a function that is uncertain. Trimming removed 4 bases from V and 5 bases from J; junction bases left unmatched: 7. The CDR3 contains 14 residues. Written as DNA, the CDR3 is TGCGCCAGCAGTCCGACAGGGCGCCAGGAGACCCAGTACTTC. Its translation is CASSPTGRQETQYF.

This chain connects TRBV5-1 to TRBJ2-7; 7 bases are a match to TRBD2. The ends lost 2 bases at V and 1 base at J; junction bases unmatched: 6. This CDR3 comprises 15 residues. Germline CDR1 and CDR2: SGHRS and YFSETQ. As DNA, the CDR3 is TGCGCCAGCAGCTTATATAGCGGGCATTCCTACGAGCAGTACTTC. This gives the protein CASSLYSGHSYEQYF.

This chain connects TRBV10-3 to TRBJ2-7; a possible D gene is TRBD2 (6 bases). CDR1 is ENHRY, CDR2 SYGVKD, per germline. V lost 6 bases and J 0 bases, leaving 15 bases between the germline ends. The CDR3 is made up of 15 amino acids. The CDR3 sequence: CAISGGGVRSYEQYF. In DNA, the CDR3 is TGTGCCATCAGCGGCGGCGGGGTCCGCTCCTACGAGCAGTACTTC.

This rearrangement joins TRBV2 to TRBJ2-7, with 13 bases matching TRBD2. V was pared by 6 bases and J by 4 bases, with 6 bases of the junction left unmatched. Germline values: CDR1 SNHLY, CDR2 FYNNEI. This CDR3 contains 15 residues. The CDR3 DNA sequence: TGTGCCAGCAGGATGATGGGACTAGCGGGGTACGAGCAGTACTTC. The encoded protein is CASRMMGLAGYEQYF.

In this sample, this clone turned up once. V gene TRBV7-9 combines with J gene TRBJ1-2; no definite D call. The CDR3 runs to 12 residues. Germline V gene sequence: CDR1 SEHNR, CDR2 FQNEAQ (reference sequence). Trimming left V 4 bases short and J 2 bases short, with 5 bases between. CDR3 sequence: CASSSVNYGYTF. DNA of the CDR3: TGTGCCAGCAGCTCCGTGAACTATGGCTACACCTTC. The entire variable domain, with the rest obtained from reference TRBV7-9 and TRBJ1-2, is as follows: DTGVSQNPRHKITKRGQNVTFRCDPISEHNRLYWYRQTLGQGPEFLTYFQNEAQLEKSRLLSDRFSAERPKGSFSTLEIQRTEQGDSAMYLCASSSVNYGYTFGSGTRLTVV.

The rearrangement joins TRBV7-3 to TRBJ2-1, with TRBD2 identical over 12 bases. This CDR3 contains 19 residues. Losses at the gene ends were 2 bases for V and 2 bases for J; bases not matched to a gene: 10. From germline, CDR1 is SGHTA and CDR2 FQGTGA. CDR3 region: CASSLGGGLAGAAYNEQFF. CDR3 nucleotides: TGTGCCAGCAGCTTAGGCGGGGGACTAGCGGGCGCGGCCTACAATGAGCAGTTCTTC.

The rearrangement joins TRBV6-6 to TRBJ1-2; 9 bases match TRBD1. This CDR3 comprises 15 residues. Per the germline V gene, CDR1 is MNHNY and CDR2 is SVGAGI (reference sequence). The V and J ends lost 0 bases and 8 bases, in that order; junction bases with no gene match: 7. The CDR3 reads CASSYSDRGYKGYTF. In DNA form, the CDR3 reads TGTGCCAGCAGTTACTCCGACAGGGGGTACAAGGGCTACACCTTC.

The chain uses TRBV6-2 or TRBV6-3 and TRBJ2-3, with TRBD1 identical over 8 bases. The CDR3 is 13 residues long. Germline V CDR1 and CDR2: MNHEY, SVGEGT. V was pared by 4 bases and J by 7 bases, with 4 bases of the junction left unmatched. CDR3 sequence reads: CASSFGTGYTQYF. The CDR3, as DNA: TGTGCCAGCAGTTTTGGGACAGGTTATACGCAGTATTTT.

V usage is TRBV5-4 and J usage is TRBJ2-1; the match to TRBD2 covers 10 bases. CDR1 and CDR2 from the germline V gene are SGHNT and YYREEE (reference sequence). Trimming at V came to 2 bases and at J to 3 bases, leaving 8 bases not matched to a gene. The CDR3 covers 17 residues. This CDR3 is CASSFSTGTSVYNEQFF. The CDR3 DNA sequence: TGTGCCAGCAGCTTTTCAACCGGGACTAGCGTCTACAATGAGCAGTTCTTC.

The chain combines TRBV6-1 with TRBJ1-2; TRBD1 is a possible D gene (5 bases). Trimming pared 0 bases from V and 4 bases from J, leaving 12 bases between. This CDR3 spans 15 amino acids. CDR1 is MNHNS, CDR2 SASEGT, per germline. CDR3 sequence reads: CASSEALGTLYGYTF. The CDR3 DNA reads TGTGCCAGCAGTGAAGCGCTCGGGACTCTCTATGGCTACACCTTC.

As for this clone: Within the sample, other DNA sequences also encode this same CDR3. This chain links TRBV19 with TRBJ1-1; the D is unclear. Germline loops: CDR1 LNHDA, CDR2 SQIVND (reference sequence). The CDR3 is 13 residues long. V lost 2 bases and J lost 1, with 5 bases in between. The CDR3, as DNA: TGTGCCAGTAGTATATCTCGGAACACTGAAGCTTTCTTT. As protein: CASSISRNTEAFF.

The V and J genes are TRBV13 and TRBJ2-2, with D tentatively TRBD1 (6 bases). CDR1 and CDR2 from the germline V gene are PRHDT and FYEKMQ (reference sequence). The CDR3 sequence is 15 residues long. V shed 5 bases and J shed 4 bases, with 14 bases lying between them. The CDR3 bases are TGTGCCAGCAGCCTGAGAGGACAGAGCACCGGGGAGCTGTTTTTT. As protein: CASSLRGQSTGELFF.

In this sample, this clone turned up once. This chain joins TRBV7-9 and TRBJ2-7, with a tentative D call TRBD2 (5 bases). CDR1 and CDR2 from the germline V gene are SEHNR and FQNEAQ (reference sequence). V was cut by 5 bases and J by 11 bases, with 13 bases left in between. The length of the CDR3 is 11 residues. CDR3 nucleotides: TGTGCCAGCAGCACAAACACCGGGAAGTACTTC. Its translation: CASSTNTGKYF. Together with reference TRBV7-9 and TRBJ2-7, the CDR3 gives the full variable domain: DTGVSQNPRHKITKRGQNVTFRCDPISEHNRLYWYRQTLGQGPEFLTYFQNEAQLEKSRLLSDRFSAERPKGSFSTLEIQRTEQGDSAMYLCASSTNTGKYFGPGTRLTVT.

J is TRBJ2-2 and V is TRBV19, with 10 bases matching TRBD2. With V trimmed by 3 bases and J by 7 bases, 11 bases remained unmatched. The CDR3 length is 17 residues. Germline V gene sequence: CDR1 LNHDA, CDR2 SQIVND (reference sequence). CDR3 nucleotides: TGTGCCAGTAGTATTGCCCCCGGGACTAGCGTTATCGGGGAGCTGTTTTTT. Amino acid sequence: CASSIAPGTSVIGELFF. The full variable domain, with the rest looked up from reference TRBV19 and TRBJ2-2, is DGGITQSPKYLFRKEGQNVTLSCEQNLNHDAMYWYRQDPGQGLRLIYYSQIVNDFQKGDIAEGYSVSREKKESFPLTVTSAQKNPTAFYLCASSIAPGTSVIGELFFGEGSRLTVL.

The CDR3, as DNA: TGCGCCAGCAGGCGCGATTTCGGGACAGGGGGGACAGATACGCAGTATTTT. Amino acid sequence: CASRRDFGTGGTDTQYF. This rearrangement joins TRBV5-1 to TRBJ2-3; 11 bases match TRBD1. This CDR3 has 17 residues. J gave up 3 bases and V 5 bases, and 11 bases lay outside the gene matches. Germline CDR1 and CDR2: SGHRS and YFSETQ. Using reference TRBV5-1 and TRBJ2-3 for the parts outside the CDR3, the full variable domain is KAGVTQTPRYLIKTRGQQVTLSCSPISGHRSVSWYQQTPGQGLQFLFEYFSETQRNKGNFPGRFSGRQFSNSRSEMNVSTLELGDSALYLCASRRDFGTGGTDTQYFGPGTRLTVL.

This sequence joins TRBV4-1 and TRBJ2-4, with D possibly being TRBD2 (6 bases). V was clipped by 0 bases and J by 1 base, with 19 bases between them. This CDR3 is 19 amino acids long. CDR1 is MGHRA, CDR2 YSYEKL, per germline. The DNA of the CDR3 is TGCGCCAGCAGCCAAGACGGGACTCCCCTCGGCGAGGCCAAAAACATTCAGTACTTC. Amino acid sequence: CASSQDGTPLGEAKNIQYF.

The chain uses TRBV5-1 and TRBJ2-1; 10 nucleotides agree with TRBD2. Germline V gives CDR1 SGHRS, CDR2 YFSETQ. The CDR3 covers 14 residues. V shed 4 bases and J 9 bases; nucleotides not matched to a gene: 7. The CDR3 coding sequence is TGCGCCAGCAGCCCGACGGGACTAGCGAGTGAGCAGTTCTTC. Translating it yields CASSPTGLASEQFF.

The rearrangement joins TRBV7-9 to TRBJ1-2, with D possibly matching TRBD1 (5 bases). CDR3 length: 14 amino acids. Trimming took 6 bases from V and 0 from J, leaving 11 bases between them. Germline CDR1 SEHNR, CDR2 FQNEAQ (reference sequence). In DNA, the CDR3 is TGTGCCAGCAGTCGCTTAGGGGCTAACTATGGCTACACCTTC. This encodes CASSRLGANYGYTF.

The chain has TRBV4-3 and TRBJ1-1; D uncertain. Germline lookup yields CDR1 LGHNA and CDR2 YSLEER. The CDR3 totals 13 residues. V lost 0 bases, J lost 2 bases, and 4 bases lay in between. CDR3 nucleotide sequence: TGCGCCAGCAGCCAAGAATATAACACTGAAGCTTTCTTT. Translating gives CASSQEYNTEAFF.

V is TRBV11-2 and J is TRBJ2-5, with D possibly being TRBD2 (5 bases). Germline CDR1 reads SGHAT; CDR2 reads FQNNGV. This CDR3 has 15 amino acids. The V end was cut by 7 bases, the J end by 5 bases, with 20 bases between. In DNA form, the CDR3 reads TGTGCCAGCACATTAAGCGGAGGAGGTCGGGAGACCCAGTACTTC. Protein product: CASTLSGGGRETQYF. Looking up the rest from reference TRBV11-2 and TRBJ2-5 gives the full variable domain: EAGVAQSPRYKIIEKRQSVAFWCNPISGHATLYWYQQILGQGPKLLIQFQNNGVVDDSQLPKDRFSAERLKGVDSTLKIQPAKLEDSAVYLCASTLSGGGRETQYFGPGTRLLVL.

This sequence joins TRBV30 and TRBJ2-2; D is possibly TRBD2 (6 bases). Looked up from germline, CDR1 is GTSNPN and CDR2 is SVGIG (reference sequence). This CDR3 spans 14 amino acids. V was clipped by 5 bases and J by 4 bases, with 14 bases between them. CDR3 sequence reads: CAWGKGLTTGELFF. CDR3 DNA: TGTGCCTGGGGAAAGGGACTCACCACCGGGGAGCTGTTTTTT. Filled out from reference TRBV30 and TRBJ2-2, the complete variable domain reads SQTIHQWPATLVQPVGSPLSLECTVEGTSNPNLYWYRQAAGRGLQLLFYSVGIGQISSEVPQNLSASRPQDRQFILSSKKLLLSDSGFYLCAWGKGLTTGELFFGEGSRLTVL.

This chain joins TRBV11-2 and TRBJ1-1, with 7 bases identical to TRBD1. This CDR3 comprises 14 residues. Germline V gene sequence: CDR1 SGHAT, CDR2 FQNNGV. Germline trimming cut 4 bases from V and 4 bases from J; bases unmatched to any gene: 6. The CDR3 spells CASSSVTGITEAFF. CDR3 nucleotides: TGTGCCAGCAGCTCAGTGACAGGGATCACTGAAGCTTTCTTT. Based on the CDR3 plus reference TRBV11-2 and TRBJ1-1, the full variable domain is EAGVAQSPRYKIIEKRQSVAFWCNPISGHATLYWYQQILGQGPKLLIQFQNNGVVDDSQLPKDRFSAERLKGVDSTLKIQPAKLEDSAVYLCASSSVTGITEAFFGQGTRLTVV.

This chain connects TRBV29-1 to TRBJ2-7, with 7 positions matching TRBD1. Trimming took 2 bases from V and 4 from J; bases not matched to a gene: 2. The CDR3 extends over 12 amino acids. Germline V gene data show CDR1 as SQVTM and CDR2 as ANQGSEA. The CDR3 DNA sequence: TGCAGCGTTGAACAGGGGGTATACGAGCAGTACTTC. Translating gives CSVEQGVYEQYF.

V and J are TRBV3-1 (or the pseudogene TRBV3-2) and TRBJ2-5; TRBD2 is a possible D gene (7 bases). CDR1 and CDR2 (germline): LGHDT, YNNKEL (reference sequence). V lost 4 bases, J lost 3 bases, and 15 bases lay in between. The CDR3 loop spans 15 amino acids. For the CDR3, the DNA is TGTGCCAGCAGCCCCAGGGGCGGGAGAGAAGAGACCCAGTACTTC. Translating it yields CASSPRGGREETQYF.

This clone was observed once. The chain combines TRBV7-9 with TRBJ2-1; 9 bases map to TRBD1. The ends lost 6 bases at V and 6 bases at J; junction bases unmatched: 12. The CDR3 length is 16 residues. Germline values: CDR1 SEHNR, CDR2 FQNEAQ (reference sequence). For the CDR3, the DNA is TGTGCCAGCAGTAACAGGGGGCTAGCGTACCTCAATGAGCAGTTCTTC. It yields the protein CASSNRGLAYLNEQFF.

The chain joins TRBV27 to TRBJ2-4; 14 bases map to TRBD2. The CDR3 runs 16 residues. J was trimmed by 3 bases and V by 5 bases; bases with no gene match: 3. Germline CDR1 MNHEY, CDR2 SMNVEV (reference sequence). CDR3 in DNA: TGTGCCAGCAGTCCTGGACTAGCGGGAGGCAAAAACATTCAGTACTTC. This gives the protein CASSPGLAGGKNIQYF.

This clone showed up just once. The chain combines TRBV11-2 with TRBJ2-1; TRBD2 matches at 11 bases. From germline, CDR1 is SGHAT and CDR2 FQNNGV. Trimming at V came to 1 base and at J to 2 bases, leaving 1 base not matched to a gene. The CDR3 covers 16 residues. CDR3 DNA: TGTGCCAGCAGCTTAGGTAGCGGGAGGGCCTACAATGAGCAGTTCTTC. It yields the protein CASSLGSGRAYNEQFF.